There are a few counts of the clone carrying this TCR beta chain. These data belong to a study of blood T cell repertoires in COVID-19. As for the study in general: There were acute and convalescent COVID-19 samples, and they came from the United States, Italy and Spain.

As originally analysed: Reference gene primers were amplified, and this amplification served to estimate nucleated cell counts. Sequencing used immunoSEQ multiplex PCR; TCRdb keeps in-frame clones, though not all of them. The V and J calls and clone size were taken over from that table, and D and trimming were inferred from the DNA. The sample carries around 210,000 clones, around 85% recorded once. CDR3 length: 15 residues. Germline V gives CDR1 SGHAT, CDR2 FQNNGV. Deletions cut 5 bases from V and 6 bases from J, with 17 bases between. Seattle researchers signed up patients amid active infection and tracked them longitudinally.

This TCR derives from a man aged 55 to 70 with COVID-19, enrolled during active disease. The chain carries TRBV11-2 and TRBJ1-5, with D possibly TRBD1 on 5 matching bases. The sequenced sample consisted of peripheral blood. CDR3 amino acids: CASSPLGGVGQPQHF. CDR3 sequence (DNA): TGTGCCAGCAGCCCGCTGGGGGGTGTCGGTCAGCCCCAGCATTTT.